This T cell receptor beta chain was retrieved from a study of blood T cell repertoires in COVID-19. For the study at large: Some COVID-19 samples were acute and others convalescent; all came from the United States, Italy and Spain.

Per the original methods: Reference gene primer amplification gave nucleated cell count estimates. The data were produced by immunoSEQ multiplex PCR, yet TCRdb's version contains in-frame clones alone and is incomplete. The V and J calls and the clone size are those of that table, but D and trimming were determined from the DNA. The sample shows approximately 90,000 clones, around 87% of them seen only once. CDR1 is MNHEY, CDR2 SVGAGI, per germline. The V gene end was trimmed by 4 bases and the J gene end by 0 bases; junction bases not matched to a gene: 3. The CDR3 covers 15 residues. The sequencing input was peripheral blood. The V gene is TRBV6-5, the J gene TRBJ2-3; TRBD2 agrees at 8 bases. This TCR derives from a human donor with acute or convalescent COVID-19. The donor label of this sample is uncertain. DNA for the CDR3: TGTGCCAGCAGTTTTAGCGGGGTTAGCACAGATACGCAGTATTTT. Its translation: CASSFSGVSTDTQYF.